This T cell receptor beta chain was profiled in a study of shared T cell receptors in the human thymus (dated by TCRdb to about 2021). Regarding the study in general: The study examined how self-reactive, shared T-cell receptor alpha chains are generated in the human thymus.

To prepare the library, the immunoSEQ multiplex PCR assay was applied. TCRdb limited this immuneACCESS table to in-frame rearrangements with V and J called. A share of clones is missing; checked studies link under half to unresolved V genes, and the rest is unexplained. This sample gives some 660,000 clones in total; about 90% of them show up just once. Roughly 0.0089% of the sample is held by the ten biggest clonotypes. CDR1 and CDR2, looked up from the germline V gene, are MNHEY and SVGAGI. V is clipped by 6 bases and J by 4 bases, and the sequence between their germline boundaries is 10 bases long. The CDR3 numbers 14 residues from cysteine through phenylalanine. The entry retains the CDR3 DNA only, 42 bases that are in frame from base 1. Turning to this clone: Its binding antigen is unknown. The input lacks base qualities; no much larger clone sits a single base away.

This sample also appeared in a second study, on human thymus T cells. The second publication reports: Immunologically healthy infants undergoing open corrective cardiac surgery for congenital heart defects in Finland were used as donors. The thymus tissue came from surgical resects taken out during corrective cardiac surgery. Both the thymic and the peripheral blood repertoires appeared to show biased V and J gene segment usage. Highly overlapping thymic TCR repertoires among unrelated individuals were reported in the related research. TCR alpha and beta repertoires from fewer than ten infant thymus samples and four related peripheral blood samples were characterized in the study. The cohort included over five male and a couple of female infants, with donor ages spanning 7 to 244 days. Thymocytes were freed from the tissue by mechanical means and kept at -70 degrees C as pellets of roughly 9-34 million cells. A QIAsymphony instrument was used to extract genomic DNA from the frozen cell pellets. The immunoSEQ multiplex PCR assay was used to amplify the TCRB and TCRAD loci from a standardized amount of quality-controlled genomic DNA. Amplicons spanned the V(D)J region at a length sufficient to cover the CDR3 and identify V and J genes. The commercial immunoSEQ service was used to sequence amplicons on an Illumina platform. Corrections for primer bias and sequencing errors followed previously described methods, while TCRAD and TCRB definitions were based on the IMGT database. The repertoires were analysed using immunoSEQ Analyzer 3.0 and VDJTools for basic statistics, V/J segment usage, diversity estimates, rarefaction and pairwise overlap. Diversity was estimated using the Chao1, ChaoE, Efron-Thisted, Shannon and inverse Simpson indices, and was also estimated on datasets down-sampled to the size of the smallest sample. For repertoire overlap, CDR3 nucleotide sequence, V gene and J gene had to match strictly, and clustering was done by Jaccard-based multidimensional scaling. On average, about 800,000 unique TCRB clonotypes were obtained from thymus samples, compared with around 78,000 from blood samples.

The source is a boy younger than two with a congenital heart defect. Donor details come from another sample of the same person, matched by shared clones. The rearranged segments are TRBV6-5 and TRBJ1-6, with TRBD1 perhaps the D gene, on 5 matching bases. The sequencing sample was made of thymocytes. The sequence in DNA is TGTGCCAGCAGCCCAGGGACTTATAATTCACCCCTCCACTTT. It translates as CASSPGTYNSPLHF.